This TCR beta chain was sequenced in a study of CD8 T cells in ankylosing spondylitis. The study's findings and limits: Reports of some motif variants in reactive arthritis synovial fluid and blood predate this one. Within matched ankylosing spondylitis synovial fluid, disease-linked clones were reportedly significantly enriched.

There are a few counts of this clonotype. Its cognate antigen is unknown. Quantitative 5'-RACE with molecular barcodes generated TCR beta libraries. MiXCR, run by TCRdb on the 5' RACE reads, gives a single entry per CDR3 protein. The sample gives around 100,000 distinct CDR3 sequences, less than 25% of which show up once; about 12% is in the top ten. Trimming took 2 bases from V and 7 from J, leaving 12 bases between them. The CDR3 sequence is 14 residues long. Germline lookup yields CDR1 MGHRA and CDR2 YSYEKL. This clonotype originated in a male donor with ankylosing spondylitis. Sample: synovial fluid, either unsorted or a sorted T cell fraction (not recorded which). The chain carries TRBV4-1 and TRBJ2-1; either TRBD1 or TRBD2 may fit D (6 bases each). The CDR3 region has the DNA TGCGCCAGCAGCCAACTGGTAGGGGGGAATGAGCAGTTCTTC. Protein product: CASSQLVGGNEQFF.